This TCR beta chain emerged from a study of blood T cell repertoires in COVID-19. Study context: The United States, Italy and Spain supplied acute and convalescent COVID-19 samples. T cells, B-cell-depleted T cells, or PBMCs supplied cDNA or gDNA.

Clones were read by immunoSEQ multiplex PCR, and TCRdb kept only the in-frame ones, dropping some. The sample records 50,000 or so clones, around 90% being singletons. The V and J ends lost 3 bases and 8 bases, in that order; junction bases with no gene match: 6. The CDR3 is 14 amino acids. The V gene's germline CDR1 is SGHRS and CDR2 YFSETQ. The sequence derives from a man aged 55-75 years with active COVID-19. Sample: peripheral blood. This chain uses TRBV5-1 with TRBJ1-4; 8 bases match TRBD1. The CDR3 region has the DNA TGCGCCAGCAGCTACGACAGGGGCCGAGAAAAACTGTTTTTT. The encoded protein is CASSYDRGREKLFF.